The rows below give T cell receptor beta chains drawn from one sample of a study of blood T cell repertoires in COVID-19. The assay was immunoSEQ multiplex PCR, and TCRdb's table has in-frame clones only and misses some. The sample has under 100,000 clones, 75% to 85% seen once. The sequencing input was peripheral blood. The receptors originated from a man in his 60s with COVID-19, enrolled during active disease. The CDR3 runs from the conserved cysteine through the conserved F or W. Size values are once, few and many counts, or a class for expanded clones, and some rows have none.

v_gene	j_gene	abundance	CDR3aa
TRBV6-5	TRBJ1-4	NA	CASLGGATNEKLFF
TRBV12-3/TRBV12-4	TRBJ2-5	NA	CASSLRGETQYF
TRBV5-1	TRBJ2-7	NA	CASSSGLVATYEQYF
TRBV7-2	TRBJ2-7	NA	CASSLGDRAYQYF
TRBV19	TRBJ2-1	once	CASRSAGGPYEQFF
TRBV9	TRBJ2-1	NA	CASSVAKRGRQLEQFF
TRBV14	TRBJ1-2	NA	CASSHLGQMYGYTF
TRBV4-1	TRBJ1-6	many	CASSQAGQGINSPLHF
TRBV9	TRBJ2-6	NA	CASSVGVARSSGANVLTF
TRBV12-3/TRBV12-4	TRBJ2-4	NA	CASSFEGRGQYF
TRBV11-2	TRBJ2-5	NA	CASSKAGGDIGETQYF
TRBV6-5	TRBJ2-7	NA	CASRASGGAYEQYF
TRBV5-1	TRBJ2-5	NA	CASGGQNVQETQYF
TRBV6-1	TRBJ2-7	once	CASSESGGTYEQYF
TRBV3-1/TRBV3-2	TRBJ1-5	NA	CASSTTGNQPQHF
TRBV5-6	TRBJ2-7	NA	CASSLSWSSYEQYF
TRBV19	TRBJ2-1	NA	CASSGLAGLGSSYNEQFF
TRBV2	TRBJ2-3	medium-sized	CASSVASGGGSQYF
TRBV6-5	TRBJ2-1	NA	CASSYPSNEQFF
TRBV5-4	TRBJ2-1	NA	CASSLDGGRLLAEQFF
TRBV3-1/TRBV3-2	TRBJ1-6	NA	CASSQLNRGGSPLHF
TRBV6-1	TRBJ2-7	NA	CASSEVGGSSYEQYF
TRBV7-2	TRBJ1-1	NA	CASSLAPGTGSVNTEAFF
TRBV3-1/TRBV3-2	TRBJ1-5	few	CASSQYGQGHQPQHF
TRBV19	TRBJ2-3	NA	CASSLGTGGFTQYF
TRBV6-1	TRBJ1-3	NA	CASSAPVAADSGNTIYF
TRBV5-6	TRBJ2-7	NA	CASSSRGRRTYEQYF
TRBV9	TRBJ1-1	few	CASSIDRGTEAFF
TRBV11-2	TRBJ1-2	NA	CASSLGGQAGYGYTF
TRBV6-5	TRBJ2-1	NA	CASSYSLGGEQFF
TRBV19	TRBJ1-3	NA	CASMEDSLGNTIYF
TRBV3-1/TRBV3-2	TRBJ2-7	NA	CASSQGTGDVDEQYF
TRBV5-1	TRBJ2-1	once	CASSSDRGRKFF
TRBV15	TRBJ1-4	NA	CATSVGTGGNEKLFF
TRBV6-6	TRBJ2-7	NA	CATNRGGIYEQYF
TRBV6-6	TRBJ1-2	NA	CASSYSPRAAGYTF
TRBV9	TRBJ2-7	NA	CASSVNVDGGQYF
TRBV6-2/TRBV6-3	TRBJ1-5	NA	CASSYKRSGNQPQHF
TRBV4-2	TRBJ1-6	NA	CASSQAIQGHSPLHF
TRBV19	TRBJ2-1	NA	CASSLGQGWYNEQFF